The 25 T cell receptor beta chains in this list originate from one sample, sequenced in a study of T cell clones after liver transplantation. Method: immunoSEQ multiplex PCR; TCRdb's copy keeps in-frame clones and lacks some. The sample has about 74,000 clones, 80% seen once. Sample: CD4+ T cells from blood, taken before liver transplant. The source is a human donor who received a liver transplant.

This clone showed up just once. The chain employs TRBV6-1 and TRBJ1-5; D possibly corresponds to TRBD1 (5 bases). The germline V and J ends were trimmed by 2 bases and 0 bases, with 8 bases remaining between them. Looked up from germline, CDR1 is MNHNS and CDR2 is SASEGT. The CDR3 runs 15 residues. Written as DNA, the CDR3 is TGTGCCAGCAGTGAACAGACAGTTAGCAATCAGCCCCAGCATTTT. Protein: CASSEQTVSNQPQHF.

This clone was found a few times. The rearrangement uses TRBV13 and TRBJ1-1, with a weak D call TRBD1 (6 bases). The V gene's germline CDR1 is PRHDT and CDR2 FYEKMQ (reference sequence). The CDR3 loop spans 14 amino acids. Trimming cost V 3 bases and J 3 bases, with 11 bases left between them. The CDR3 sequence: CASSFLQGYTEAFF. In nucleotides, the CDR3 is TGTGCCAGCAGCTTCCTACAGGGATACACTGAAGCTTTCTTT.

The chain joins TRBV19 to TRBJ2-2, with D possibly being TRBD2 (6 bases). Germline V CDR1 and CDR2: LNHDA, SQIVND (reference sequence). This CDR3 is 16 amino acids long. V lost 1 base and J 5 bases, leaving 14 bases between the germline ends. The DNA of the CDR3 is TGTGCCAGTAGTATAGGTGGAGGGTTTATGACCGGGGAGCTGTTTTTT. This translates into CASSIGGGFMTGELFF.

This chain links TRBV2 with TRBJ2-4; possibly TRBD1 or TRBD2 for D (6 bases each). This CDR3 has 15 amino acids. With 7 bases removed from V and 2 bases from J, the gap between germline ends came to 15 bases. In germline, CDR1 is SNHLY, CDR2 FYNNEI. CDR3 bases: TGTGCCAGCACCGAGAGGGGGGTAACCAAAAACATTCAGTACTTC. Amino acid sequence: CASTERGVTKNIQYF.

The V call is TRBV12-5, the J call TRBJ2-3, with D tentatively TRBD2 (6 bases). The germline V gene encodes CDR1 LGHNT and CDR2 FRNRAP. The CDR3 totals 18 residues. Trimming cost V 1 base and J 0 bases, with 17 bases left between them. CDR3 nucleotide sequence: TGTGCTAGTGGTTTGGCTCCCATAGCGGACACTAGCACAGATACGCAGTATTTT. Amino acids: CASGLAPIADTSTDTQYF.

The chain employs TRBV11-2 and TRBJ2-5; D not certain. Trimming removed 5 bases at V and 3 bases at J, with 4 bases between. Per the germline V gene, CDR1 is SGHAT and CDR2 is FQNNGV. The CDR3 sequence is 11 residues long. CDR3 sequence reads: CASSPKETQYF. The CDR3 DNA sequence: TGTGCCAGCAGCCCTAAAGAGACCCAGTACTTC.

The rearrangement uses TRBV28 and TRBJ2-7; D is undetermined. Germline V gives CDR1 MDHEN, CDR2 SYDVKM. This CDR3 spans 11 amino acids. The ends were cut back, 7 bases at V and 3 bases at J, with 7 bases in the middle. For the CDR3, the DNA is TGTGCCAGCACCCTCATCTACGAGCAGTACTTC. Residues: CASTLIYEQYF. The full variable domain, with the rest looked up from reference TRBV28 and TRBJ2-7, is DVKVTQSSRYLVKRTGEKVFLECVQDMDHENMFWYRQDPGLGLRLIYFSYDVKMKEKGDIPEGYSVSREKKERFSLILESASTNQTSMYLCASTLIYEQYFGPGTRLTVT.

This clone showed up just a few times. The CDR3 nucleotides read TGTGCCAGTTCAGAAGAAGGAGCCAGACGTAATCAGCCCCAGCATTTT. It codes for CASSEEGARRNQPQHF. J is TRBJ1-5 and V is TRBV19; unclear D gene. The V gene's germline CDR1 is LNHDA and CDR2 SQIVND (reference sequence). Deletions cut 8 bases from V and 4 bases from J, with 21 bases between. This CDR3 is 16 amino acids long.

This clone was seen a few times. The V and J genes are TRBV11-3 and TRBJ2-2; no clear D. The germline V gene encodes CDR1 SGHNT and CDR2 YENEEA. Trimming took 0 bases from V and 4 from J, leaving 9 bases between them. The CDR3 covers 15 residues. For the CDR3, the DNA is TGTGCCAGCAGCTTAGAGTCGGGCCGCACCGGGGAGCTGTTTTTT. It translates to CASSLESGRTGELFF.

The chain joins TRBV6-1 to TRBJ1-2; perhaps TRBD1 as D (6 bases). The CDR3 covers 12 residues. V shed 9 bases and J shed 8 bases, with 16 bases lying between them. The germline V gene has CDR1 MNHNS and CDR2 SASEGT. The CDR3 region has the DNA TGTGCCAGTACCACAGGGAGTGGAGGCTACACCTTC. This encodes CASTTGSGGYTF.

This chain uses TRBV5-1 with TRBJ1-2; 7 nucleotides align to TRBD1. This CDR3 spans 23 amino acids. V trimming: 2 bases; J trimming: 2 bases; junction bases outside the gene matches: 30. Germline CDR1 and CDR2: SGHRS and YFSETQ. Written as DNA, the CDR3 is TGCGCCAGCAGCTTCTCGAATTGGGGACTGCAAAGAGGAAACAGGGGCGAGAACTATGGCTACACCTTC. It is translated as CASSFSNWGLQRGNRGENYGYTF.

V and J are TRBV15 and TRBJ1-1; weak D call: TRBD1 (5 bases). The V gene's germline CDR1 is LNHNV and CDR2 YYDKDF (reference sequence). V was trimmed by 1 base and J by 4 bases, leaving 13 bases between them. This CDR3 has 15 amino acids. The CDR3 loop is CATSRGGGWVTEAFF. The DNA for the CDR3 is TGTGCCACCAGCAGAGGCGGGGGGTGGGTCACTGAAGCTTTCTTT.

The DNA for the CDR3 is TGTGCCAGTTCTCAGGGGGCCGGAGATACGCAGTATTTT. This translates into CASSQGAGDTQYF. The chain couples TRBV19 to TRBJ2-3; 8 bases match TRBD1. The CDR3 runs to 13 residues. J was trimmed by 5 bases and V by 8 bases; bases with no gene match: 6. Per germline, CDR1 LNHDA and CDR2 SQIVND (reference sequence). Looking up the rest from reference TRBV19 and TRBJ2-3 gives the full variable domain: DGGITQSPKYLFRKEGQNVTLSCEQNLNHDAMYWYRQDPGQGLRLIYYSQIVNDFQKGDIAEGYSVSREKKESFPLTVTSAQKNPTAFYLCASSQGAGDTQYFGPGTRLTVL.

The rearrangement links TRBV5-4 to TRBJ2-7, with 8 bases matching TRBD2. This CDR3 spans 16 amino acids. CDR1 and CDR2 from the germline V gene are SGHNT and YYREEE (reference sequence). The V gene end was trimmed by 4 bases and the J gene end by 6 bases; junction bases not matched to a gene: 15. This chain's CDR3 is CASSLGLAPSRSEQYF. The CDR3 DNA is TGTGCCAGCAGCCTAGGACTAGCCCCTTCCAGGAGCGAGCAGTACTTC.

This chain links TRBV28 with TRBJ2-5; TRBD1 is a possible D gene (5 bases). The CDR3 spans 13 residues. Germline CDR1 reads MDHEN; CDR2 reads SYDVKM. The V gene lost 5 bases and the J gene lost 2 bases, with 9 bases spanning the gap. The CDR3 coding sequence is TGTGCCAGCAGTGCCGACAGTCAAGAGACCCAGTACTTC. It encodes CASSADSQETQYF. The full variable domain, rest sourced from reference TRBV28 and TRBJ2-5, is DVKVTQSSRYLVKRTGEKVFLECVQDMDHENMFWYRQDPGLGLRLIYFSYDVKMKEKGDIPEGYSVSREKKERFSLILESASTNQTSMYLCASSADSQETQYFGPGTRLLVL.

The chain is built from TRBV5-4 and TRBJ2-7, with D unclear. There are 14 residues in the CDR3. Trimming removed 4 bases at V and 6 bases at J, with 17 bases between. Germline-derived CDR1 and CDR2 are SGHNT and YYREEE (reference sequence). This chain's CDR3 is CASSDPSVNSEQYF. CDR3 DNA: TGTGCCAGCAGCGACCCATCGGTGAACTCCGAGCAGTACTTC.

The chain links TRBV11-2 to TRBJ2-7; D unresolved. Germline lookup yields CDR1 SGHAT and CDR2 FQNNGV. The CDR3 runs to 13 residues. The germline V and J ends were trimmed by 8 bases and 2 bases, with 13 bases remaining between them. The CDR3 DNA reads as TGTGCCAGCTCTCGGACGGATACCTACGAGCAGTACTTC. Its translation is CASSRTDTYEQYF.

This chain joins TRBV6-1 and TRBJ2-2; 15 bases line up with TRBD2. Losses at the gene ends were 3 bases for V and 4 bases for J; bases not matched to a gene: 12. The germline CDR1 and CDR2 sequences are MNHNS and SASEGT. This CDR3 contains 20 residues. The CDR3 nucleotides read TGTGCCAGCAGTGACTTCCTGGGACTAGCGGGAGGTTTTACCACCGGGGAGCTGTTTTTT. Translation: CASSDFLGLAGGFTTGELFF.

The rearrangement uses TRBV28 and TRBJ1-2; TRBD1 is a possible D gene (5 bases). The germline CDR1 and CDR2 sequences are MDHEN and SYDVKM. V was trimmed by 2 bases and J by 6 bases, leaving 19 bases between them. The CDR3 runs to 16 residues. CDR3: CASSLGQSLLGHGYTF. The DNA for the CDR3 is TGTGCCAGCAGTTTAGGACAATCCCTACTCGGCCATGGCTACACCTTC.

The chain recombines TRBV4-3 with TRBJ1-4; possibly TRBD1 for D (6 bases). CDR3 length: 15 amino acids. The ends were cut back, 1 base at V and 5 bases at J, with 11 bases in the middle. CDR1 LGHNA and CDR2 YSLEER come from the germline V gene. The CDR3 is CASSQAEGVNEKLFF. The CDR3 region has the DNA TGCGCCAGCAGCCAAGCGGAGGGGGTCAATGAAAAACTGTTTTTT.

The chain couples TRBV29-1 to TRBJ2-3; no definite D call. Germline CDR1 reads SQVTM; CDR2 reads ANQGSEA. The CDR3 loop spans 12 amino acids. V was clipped by 4 bases and J by 2 bases, with 7 bases between them. The CDR3 DNA is TGCAGCGTTGGTGCCGCCACAGATACGCAGTATTTT. This translates into CSVGAATDTQYF.

This clone came up a few times. The CDR3 protein is CASTSRLIRTDTQYF. The CDR3 DNA sequence: TGCGCCAGCACGTCGCGGCTGATCCGCACAGATACGCAGTATTTT. The chain combines TRBV23-1 with TRBJ2-3; D unresolved. TRBV23-1 is recorded as an ORF, its role being uncertain. The ends were cut back, 7 bases at V and 1 base at J, with 15 bases in the middle. The CDR3 spans 15 residues.

Points on this clone: This sample includes further DNA sequences coding for the same CDR3. This sequence joins TRBV2 and TRBJ1-1; D remains ambiguous. CDR1 SNHLY and CDR2 FYNNEI come from the germline V gene. Trimming removed 4 bases from V and 4 bases from J, with 10 bases in between. The CDR3 loop spans 13 amino acids. This chain's CDR3 is CASSAGAGTEAFF. The CDR3 coding sequence is TGTGCCAGCAGTGCTGGTGCGGGCACTGAAGCTTTCTTT.

V usage is TRBV10-3 and J usage is TRBJ2-1; 9 bases match TRBD2. V was pared by 6 bases and J by 7 bases, with 7 bases of the junction left unmatched. The germline V gene has CDR1 ENHRY and CDR2 SYGVKD. This CDR3 is built from 14 residues. This CDR3 reads CAIRIAGEENEQFF. Here the CDR3 DNA reads TGTGCCATCAGAATAGCGGGAGAAGAAAATGAGCAGTTCTTC.

V usage is TRBV29-1 and J usage is TRBJ2-7; possible D gene TRBD2, 6 bases. The J call may be faulty, since TRBJ2-5 better matches the DNA end. The germline gives CDR1 SQVTM, CDR2 ANQGSEA. This CDR3 has 14 residues. CDR3 residues: CSACTPGEVQTQYF. The CDR3 bases are TGCAGCGCCTGTACACCGGGAGAGGTACAGACCCAGTACTTC.